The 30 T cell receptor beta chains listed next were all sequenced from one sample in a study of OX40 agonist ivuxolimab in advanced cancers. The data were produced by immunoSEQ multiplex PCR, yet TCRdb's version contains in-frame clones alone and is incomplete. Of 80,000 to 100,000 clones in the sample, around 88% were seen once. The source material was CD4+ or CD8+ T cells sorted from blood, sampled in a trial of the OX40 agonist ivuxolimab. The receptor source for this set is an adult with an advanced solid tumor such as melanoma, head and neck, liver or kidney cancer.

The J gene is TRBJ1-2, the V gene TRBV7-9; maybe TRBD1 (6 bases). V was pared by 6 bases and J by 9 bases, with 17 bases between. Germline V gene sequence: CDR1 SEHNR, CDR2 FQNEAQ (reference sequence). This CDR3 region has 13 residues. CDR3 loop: CASRFSGEGSYTF. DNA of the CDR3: TGTGCCAGCAGATTCTCAGGGGAGGGGAGCTACACCTTC.

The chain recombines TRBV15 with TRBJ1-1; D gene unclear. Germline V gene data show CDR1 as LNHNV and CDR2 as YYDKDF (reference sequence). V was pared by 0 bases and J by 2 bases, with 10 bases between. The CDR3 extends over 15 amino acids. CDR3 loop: CATSRDRSRNTEAFF. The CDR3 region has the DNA TGTGCCACCAGCAGAGATCGGTCAAGAAACACTGAAGCTTTCTTT.

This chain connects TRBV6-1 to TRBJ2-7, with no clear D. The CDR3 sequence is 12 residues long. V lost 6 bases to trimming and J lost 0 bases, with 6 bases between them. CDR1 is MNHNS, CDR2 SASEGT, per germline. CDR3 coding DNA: TGTGCCAGCAGGAGGAGCTCCTACGAGCAGTACTTC. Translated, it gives CASRRSSYEQYF.

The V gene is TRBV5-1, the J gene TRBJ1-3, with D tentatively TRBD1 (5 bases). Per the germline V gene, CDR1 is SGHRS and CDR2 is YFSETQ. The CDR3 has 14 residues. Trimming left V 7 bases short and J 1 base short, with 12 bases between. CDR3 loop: CASFDGGSGNTIYF. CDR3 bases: TGCGCCAGCTTCGACGGGGGGTCTGGAAACACCATATATTTT.

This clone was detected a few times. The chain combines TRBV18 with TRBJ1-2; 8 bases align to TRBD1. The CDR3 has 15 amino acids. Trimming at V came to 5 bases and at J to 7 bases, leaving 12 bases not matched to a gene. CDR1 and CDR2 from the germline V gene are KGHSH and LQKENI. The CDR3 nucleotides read TGTGCCAGCTCAGCAGCAGGGGGCGCCTTTCCTGGCTACACCTTC. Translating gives CASSAAGGAFPGYTF.

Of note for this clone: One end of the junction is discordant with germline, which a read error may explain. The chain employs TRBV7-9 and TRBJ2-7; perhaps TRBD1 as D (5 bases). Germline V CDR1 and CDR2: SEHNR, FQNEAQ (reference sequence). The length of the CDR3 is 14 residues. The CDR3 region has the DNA TGTGCCAGCAGCCCCTATAGTGGGGCCTACGAGCGGTACTTC. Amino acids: CASSPYSGAYERYF.

CDR3 bases: TGTGCCAGCAGGGGGGACCCGGGACCGAGCTCCTACAATGAGCAGTTCTTC. Translating gives CASRGDPGPSSYNEQFF. The J gene is TRBJ2-1, the V gene TRBV11-1; D possibly matches TRBD1 or TRBD2 (5 bases each). The V end was cut by 6 bases, the J end by 0 bases, with 18 bases between. Per germline, CDR1 SGHAT and CDR2 FQDESV (reference sequence). This CDR3 region has 17 residues.

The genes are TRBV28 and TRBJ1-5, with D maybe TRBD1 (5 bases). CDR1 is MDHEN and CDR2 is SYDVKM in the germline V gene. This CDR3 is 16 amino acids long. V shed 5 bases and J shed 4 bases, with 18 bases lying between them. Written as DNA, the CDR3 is TGTGCCAGCAGTAAAAGTGGCCCTGGGGCAAATCAGCCCCAGCATTTT. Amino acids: CASSKSGPGANQPQHF. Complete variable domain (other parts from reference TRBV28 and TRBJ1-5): DVKVTQSSRYLVKRTGEKVFLECVQDMDHENMFWYRQDPGLGLRLIYFSYDVKMKEKGDIPEGYSVSREKKERFSLILESASTNQTSMYLCASSKSGPGANQPQHFGDGTRLSIL.

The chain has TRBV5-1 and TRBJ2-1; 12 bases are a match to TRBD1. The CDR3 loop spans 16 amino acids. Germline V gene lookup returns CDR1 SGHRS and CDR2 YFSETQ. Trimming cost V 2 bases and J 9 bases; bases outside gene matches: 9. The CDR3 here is CASSLSGQGALGEQFF. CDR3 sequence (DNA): TGCGCCAGCAGCTTATCGGGACAGGGGGCTTTGGGTGAGCAGTTCTTC.

CDR3 loop: CASSQIMGGSGANVLTF. The CDR3 coding sequence is TGCGCCAGCAGCCAAATAATGGGAGGCTCTGGGGCCAACGTCCTGACTTTC. This sequence joins TRBV4-3 and TRBJ2-6, with D perhaps matching TRBD2 (6 bases). This CDR3 spans 17 amino acids. Per the germline V gene, CDR1 is LGHNA and CDR2 is YSLEER. The ends were cut back, 2 bases at V and 0 bases at J, with 11 bases in the middle.

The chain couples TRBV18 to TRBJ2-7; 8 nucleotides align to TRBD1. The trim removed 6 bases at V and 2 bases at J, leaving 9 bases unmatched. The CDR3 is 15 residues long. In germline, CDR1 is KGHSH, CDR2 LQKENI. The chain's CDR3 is CASSPQGASTYEQYF. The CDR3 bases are TGTGCCAGCTCCCCTCAGGGGGCTTCTACCTACGAGCAGTACTTC.

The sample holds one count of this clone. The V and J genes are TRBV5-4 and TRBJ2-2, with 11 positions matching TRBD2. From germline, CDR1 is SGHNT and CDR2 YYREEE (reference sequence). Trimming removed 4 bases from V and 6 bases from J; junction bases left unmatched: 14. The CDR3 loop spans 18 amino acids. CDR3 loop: CASSPGGSGGAQPGELFF. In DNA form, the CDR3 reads TGTGCCAGCAGCCCCGGGGGTAGCGGGGGGGCCCAACCCGGGGAGCTGTTTTTT. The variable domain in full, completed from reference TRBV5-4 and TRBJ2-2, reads ETGVTQSPTHLIKTRGQQVTLRCSSQSGHNTVSWYQQALGQGPQFIFQYYREEENGRGNFPPRFSGLQFPNYSSELNVNALELDDSALYLCASSPGGSGGAQPGELFFGEGSRLTVL.

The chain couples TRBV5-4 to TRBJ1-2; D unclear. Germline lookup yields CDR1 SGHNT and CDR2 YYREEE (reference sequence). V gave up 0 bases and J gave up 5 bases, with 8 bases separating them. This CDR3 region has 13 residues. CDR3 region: CASSLAASYGYTF. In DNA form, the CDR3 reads TGTGCCAGCAGCTTGGCTGCCTCATATGGCTACACCTTC.

This CDR3 reads CASSSTPRAEQFF. CDR3 coding DNA: TGTGCCAGCAGTTCCACACCACGGGCGGAGCAGTTCTTC. The rearrangement links TRBV27 to TRBJ2-1; D is undetermined. V lost 4 bases and J lost 10, with 14 bases in between. This CDR3 region has 13 residues. From germline, CDR1 is MNHEY and CDR2 SMNVEV (reference sequence).

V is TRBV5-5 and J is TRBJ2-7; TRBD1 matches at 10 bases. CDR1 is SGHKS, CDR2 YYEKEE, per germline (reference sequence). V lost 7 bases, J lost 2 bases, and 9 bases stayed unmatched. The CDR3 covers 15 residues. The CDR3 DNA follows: TGTGCCAGCCGCCTCGCCGGGACAGGGGCCTACGAGCAGTACTTC. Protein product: CASRLAGTGAYEQYF.

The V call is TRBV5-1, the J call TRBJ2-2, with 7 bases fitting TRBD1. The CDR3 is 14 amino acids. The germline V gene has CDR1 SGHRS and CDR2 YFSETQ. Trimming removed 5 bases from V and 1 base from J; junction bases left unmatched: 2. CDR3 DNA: TGCGCCAGCAGGACAGGGTTGAACACCGGGGAGCTGTTTTTT. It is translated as CASRTGLNTGELFF.

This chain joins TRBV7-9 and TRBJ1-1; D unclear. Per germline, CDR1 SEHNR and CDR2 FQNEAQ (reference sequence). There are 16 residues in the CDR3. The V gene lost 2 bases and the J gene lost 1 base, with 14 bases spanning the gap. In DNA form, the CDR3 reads TGTGCCAGCAGCTTACCCGGAGCCCACACGAACACTGAAGCTTTCTTT. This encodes CASSLPGAHTNTEAFF.

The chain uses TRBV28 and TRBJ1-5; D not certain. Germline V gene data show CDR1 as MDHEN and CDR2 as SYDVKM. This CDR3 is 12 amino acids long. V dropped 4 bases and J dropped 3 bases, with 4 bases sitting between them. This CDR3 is CASSSNNQPQHF. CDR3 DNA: TGTGCCAGCAGTTCTAACAATCAGCCCCAGCATTTT.

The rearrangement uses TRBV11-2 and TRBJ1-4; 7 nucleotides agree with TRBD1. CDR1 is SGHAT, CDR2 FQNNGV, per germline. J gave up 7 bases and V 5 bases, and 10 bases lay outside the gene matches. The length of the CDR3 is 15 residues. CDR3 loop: CASSLGQVGTEKLFF. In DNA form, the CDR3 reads TGTGCCAGCAGCCTCGGACAGGTCGGAACTGAAAAACTGTTTTTT.

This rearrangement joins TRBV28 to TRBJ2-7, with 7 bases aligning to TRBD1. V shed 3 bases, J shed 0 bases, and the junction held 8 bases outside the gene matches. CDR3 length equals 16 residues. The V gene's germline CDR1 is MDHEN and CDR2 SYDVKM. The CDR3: CASSFDWDSFSYEQYF. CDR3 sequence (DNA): TGTGCCAGCAGTTTTGATTGGGACAGCTTCTCCTACGAGCAGTACTTC. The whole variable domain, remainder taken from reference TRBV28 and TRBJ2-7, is DVKVTQSSRYLVKRTGEKVFLECVQDMDHENMFWYRQDPGLGLRLIYFSYDVKMKEKGDIPEGYSVSREKKERFSLILESASTNQTSMYLCASSFDWDSFSYEQYFGPGTRLTVT.

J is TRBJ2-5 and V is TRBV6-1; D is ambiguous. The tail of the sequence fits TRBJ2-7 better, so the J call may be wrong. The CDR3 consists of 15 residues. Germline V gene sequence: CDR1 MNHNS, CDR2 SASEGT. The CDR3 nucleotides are TGTGCCAGCATCTCTAGTGGGGTGAGCTCCTACGAGCAGTACTTC. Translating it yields CASISSGVSSYEQYF.

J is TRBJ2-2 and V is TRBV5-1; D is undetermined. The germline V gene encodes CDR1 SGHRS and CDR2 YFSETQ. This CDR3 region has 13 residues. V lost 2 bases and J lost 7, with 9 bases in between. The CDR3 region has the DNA TGCGCCAGCAGCTTTAATCGTAACGGGGAGCTGTTTTTT. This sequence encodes CASSFNRNGELFF.

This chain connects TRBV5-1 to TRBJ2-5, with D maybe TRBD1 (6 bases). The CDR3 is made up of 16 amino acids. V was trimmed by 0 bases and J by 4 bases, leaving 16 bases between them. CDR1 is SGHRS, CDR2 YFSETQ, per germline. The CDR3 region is CASSLGGGGNGETQYF. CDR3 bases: TGCGCCAGCAGCTTGGGTGGGGGCGGTAACGGAGAGACCCAGTACTTC.

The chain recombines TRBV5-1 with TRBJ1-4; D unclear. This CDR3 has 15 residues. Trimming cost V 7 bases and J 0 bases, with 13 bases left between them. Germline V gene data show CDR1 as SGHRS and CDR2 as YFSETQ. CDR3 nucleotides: TGCGCCAGCCGCACTAAGAGTGCAACTAATGAAAAACTGTTTTTT. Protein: CASRTKSATNEKLFF.

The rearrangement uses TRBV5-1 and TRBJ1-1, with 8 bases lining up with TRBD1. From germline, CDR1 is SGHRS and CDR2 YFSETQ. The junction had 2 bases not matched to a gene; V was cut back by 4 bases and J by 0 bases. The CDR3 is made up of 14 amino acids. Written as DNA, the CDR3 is TGCGCCAGCAGCGGACAGGGCATGAACACTGAAGCTTTCTTT. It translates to CASSGQGMNTEAFF.

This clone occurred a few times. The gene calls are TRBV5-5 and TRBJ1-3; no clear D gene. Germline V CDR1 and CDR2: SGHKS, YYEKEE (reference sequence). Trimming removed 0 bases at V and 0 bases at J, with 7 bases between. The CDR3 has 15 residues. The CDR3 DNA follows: TGTGCCAGCAGCTTGGGGCCAGCCTCTGGAAACACCATATATTTT. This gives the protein CASSLGPASGNTIYF.

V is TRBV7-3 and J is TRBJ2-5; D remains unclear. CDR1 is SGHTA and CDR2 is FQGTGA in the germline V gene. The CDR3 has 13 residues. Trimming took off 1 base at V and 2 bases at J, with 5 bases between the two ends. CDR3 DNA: TGTGCCAGCAGCTTAAGCACTCAAGAGACCCAGTACTTC. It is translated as CASSLSTQETQYF.

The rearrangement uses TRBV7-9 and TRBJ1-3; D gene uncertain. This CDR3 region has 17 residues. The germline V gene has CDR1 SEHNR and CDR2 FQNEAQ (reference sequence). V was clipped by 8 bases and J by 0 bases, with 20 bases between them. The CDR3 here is CASALRSGSSSGNTIYF. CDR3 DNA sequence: TGTGCCAGCGCTCTAAGGTCGGGTTCGAGCTCTGGAAACACCATATATTTT. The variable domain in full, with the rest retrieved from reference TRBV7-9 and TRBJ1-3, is DTGVSQNPRHKITKRGQNVTFRCDPISEHNRLYWYRQTLGQGPEFLTYFQNEAQLEKSRLLSDRFSAERPKGSFSTLEIQRTEQGDSAMYLCASALRSGSSSGNTIYFGEGSWLTVV.

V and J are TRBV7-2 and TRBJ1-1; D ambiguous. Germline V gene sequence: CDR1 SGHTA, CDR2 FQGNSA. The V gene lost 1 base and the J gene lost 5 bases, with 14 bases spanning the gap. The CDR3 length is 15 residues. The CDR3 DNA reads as TGTGCCAGCAGCTTAGGGGTTGGAGGGCGAACTGAAGCTTTCTTT. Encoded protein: CASSLGVGGRTEAFF.

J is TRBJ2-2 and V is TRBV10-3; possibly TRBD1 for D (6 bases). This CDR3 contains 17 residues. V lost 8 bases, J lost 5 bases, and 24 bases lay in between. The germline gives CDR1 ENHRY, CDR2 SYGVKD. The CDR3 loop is CAIQGQTRGMWTGELFF. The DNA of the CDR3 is TGTGCCATCCAAGGGCAGACGAGGGGGATGTGGACCGGGGAGCTGTTTTTT.